The rows below give T cell receptor beta chains drawn from one sample of a study of Ad26.COV2.S vaccination and SARS-CoV-2 variants. Using immunoSEQ multiplex PCR, the repertoire was profiled, and TCRdb retains in-frame clones only, with some absent. The sample records a few hundred thousand clones, around 82% being singletons. The material was peripheral blood, obtained in a trial of Ad26.COV2.S vaccine versus placebo. Receptors originate from a person aged 18 to 65 who received the Ad26.COV2.S COVID-19 vaccine or a placebo. CDR3s leave out the opening cysteine and the closing phenylalanine or tryptophan. Each record gives: J gene, D gene, V gene, CDR3 protein. A D gene is named only where the DNA matches it firmly.

j_call: TRBJ1-1; d_call: TRBD1; v_call: TRBV10-3; cdr3_aa: AISDYRGETEAF
j_call: TRBJ2-7; d_call: -; v_call: TRBV24-1; cdr3_aa: ATSLAGSYEQY
j_call: TRBJ2-7; d_call: -; v_call: TRBV28; cdr3_aa: ATGRAYEQY
j_call: TRBJ2-5; d_call: -; v_call: TRBV21-1; cdr3_aa: ASRAGRTGIAETQY
j_call: TRBJ2-3; d_call: TRBD1; v_call: TRBV12-3/TRBV12-4; cdr3_aa: ASQWGQGSQY
j_call: TRBJ1-2; d_call: -; v_call: TRBV7-8; cdr3_aa: ASSSIGGSGYT
j_call: TRBJ1-2; d_call: -; v_call: TRBV29-1; cdr3_aa: SVGTGGDGYT
j_call: TRBJ2-5; d_call: -; v_call: TRBV19; cdr3_aa: ASSMGGVPETQY
j_call: TRBJ1-3; d_call: -; v_call: TRBV7-6; cdr3_aa: ASSLGGNTIY
j_call: TRBJ1-5; d_call: -; v_call: TRBV7-6; cdr3_aa: ASSPTVYSTQPQH
j_call: TRBJ2-5; d_call: -; v_call: TRBV4-1; cdr3_aa: ASSLTGSVGETQY
j_call: TRBJ2-1; d_call: -; v_call: TRBV7-9; cdr3_aa: ASSSPPYLNEQF
j_call: TRBJ2-3; d_call: -; v_call: TRBV11-2; cdr3_aa: ARSLNRAWDTQY
j_call: TRBJ1-5; d_call: -; v_call: TRBV11-2; cdr3_aa: ASSLVRTVYSNQPQH